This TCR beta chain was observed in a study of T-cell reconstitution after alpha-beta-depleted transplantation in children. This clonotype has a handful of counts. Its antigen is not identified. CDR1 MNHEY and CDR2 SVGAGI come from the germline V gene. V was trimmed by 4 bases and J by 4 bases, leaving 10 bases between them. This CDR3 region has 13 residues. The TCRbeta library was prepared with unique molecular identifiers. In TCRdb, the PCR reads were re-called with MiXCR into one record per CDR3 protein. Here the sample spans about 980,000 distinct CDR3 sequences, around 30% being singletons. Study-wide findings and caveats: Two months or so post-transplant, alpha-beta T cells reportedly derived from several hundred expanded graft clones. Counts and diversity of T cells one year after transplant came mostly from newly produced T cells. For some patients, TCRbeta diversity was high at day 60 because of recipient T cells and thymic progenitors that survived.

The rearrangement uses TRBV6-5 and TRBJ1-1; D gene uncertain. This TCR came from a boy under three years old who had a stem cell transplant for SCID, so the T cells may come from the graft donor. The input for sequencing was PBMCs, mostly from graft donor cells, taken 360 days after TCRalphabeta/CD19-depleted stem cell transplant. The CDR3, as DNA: TGTGCCAGCAGTTTCCTGGGCGCCACTGAAGCTTTCTTT. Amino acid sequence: CASSFLGATEAFF.